This T cell receptor beta chain emerged from a study of T cell responses to AZD1222 COVID-19 vaccine. The study, taken as a whole, reports: Only a handful of AZD1222 recipients were seropositive at baseline. Reports say nearly half of spike-specific TCRs go after unmutated variant regions. Repertoires were collected only later (after the peak T cell response had occurred). Spike-wide vaccine-associated CD4 TCRs dominated at 160-218 and 743-854.

The germline V gene encodes CDR1 MDHEN and CDR2 SYDVKM. V dropped 3 bases and J dropped 5; count of bases not matched to a gene: 14. There are 19 residues in the CDR3. Comments on this clone: Its specificity is not known.

Assay: immunoSEQ multiplex PCR; the TCRdb copy retains only in-frame clones and omits some. This table holds 100,000 to 150,000 clones, roughly 90% found once. The sample in question was peripheral blood, obtained on day 0 of AZD1222 vaccination. This sequence was found in an adult in good health. The chain carries TRBV28 and TRBJ1-6; 9 nucleotides align to TRBD1. The CDR3 protein is CASSFSSSTGTGHNSPLHF. As DNA, the CDR3 is TGTGCCAGCAGTTTCTCTTCCTCTACCGGGACAGGGCATAATTCACCCCTCCACTTT.